A selection of T cell receptor beta chains follows, all from one sample in a study of regulatory T cells in long-lasting Graves disease. In TCRdb, the multiplex PCR reads were re-called with MiXCR into one record per CDR3 protein. There are 550,000 to 700,000 distinct CDR3 sequences in the sample; about 15% occur only once, and 12% lies in the top ten. The same data also contributed to another study, on T cells in Graves' hyperthyroidism and ophthalmopathy.

The material was peripheral blood mononuclear cells (PBMCs), obtained at new diagnosis, from a patient treated with antithyroid drugs. The receptor set was obtained from a man between 18 and 35 years old with Graves disease. The CDR3 runs from the conserved cysteine through the conserved F or W. D genes are given only for firm matches. The size field is filled for only some rows; it gives once, few, many or a size class.

D,size,J,V,CDR3,DNA
TRBD2,many,TRBJ2-7,TRBV5-1,CASSWGSGREQYF,TGCGCCAGCAGCTGGGGCTCCGGGAGGGAGCAGTACTTC
-,few,TRBJ1-2,TRBV2,CASKGEAGYTF,TGTGCCAGCAAGGGGGAAGCTGGCTACACCTTC
-,few,TRBJ2-3,TRBV27,CASTPYGTDTQYF,TGTGCCAGCACCCCCTATGGCACAGATACGCAGTATTTT
TRBD2,many,TRBJ2-7,TRBV5-1,CASRMGGEGTYEQYF,TGCGCCAGCAGGATGGGGGGGGAAGGGACCTACGAGCAGTACTTC
TRBD1,many,TRBJ1-5,TRBV6-1,CASSRRQTTQTGGSQHF,TGTGCCAGCAGCCGACGACAGACAACACAAACAGGGGGTTCCCAGCATTTT
-,-,TRBJ2-2,TRBV3-1,CASRLEGAGELFF,TGTGCCAGCAGACTCGAAGGGGCCGGGGAGCTGTTTTTT
-,-,TRBJ1-4,TRBV30,CAWSVGATNEKLFF,TGTGCCTGGAGTGTTGGGGCAACTAATGAAAAACTGTTTTTT
-,many,TRBJ1-5,TRBV15,CATSDEGGGQPQHF,TGTGCCACCAGCGACGAGGGGGGTGGTCAGCCCCAGCATTTT
-,many,TRBJ2-1,TRBV2,CASSERGRVPEQFF,TGTGCCAGCAGTGAACGGGGTAGAGTGCCTGAGCAGTTCTTC
TRBD1,few,TRBJ2-7,TRBV20-1,CSANRGDYEQYF,TGCAGTGCCAACAGGGGGGATTACGAGCAGTACTTC